The 32 T cell receptor beta chains below were found in one sample sequenced in a study of monozygotic twins with cystic fibrosis (dated by TCRdb to the early 2020s). The library was prepared using the immunoSEQ multiplex PCR assay. This is the immuneACCESS table as TCRdb keeps it, with only in-frame sequences that have V and J called. A part of the clones is gone; compared with another copy, unresolved V genes explain less than half, and the rest is unexplained. For this sample the table gives 30,000 to 35,000 clones, of which roughly 97% were detected only once. The biggest ten clones account for about 0.17% of the sample. The source material was blood. The source is a girl aged 2 to 10 with cystic fibrosis.

This clone showed up just once. This rearrangement joins TRBV18 to TRBJ2-7; no clear D gene. This CDR3 comprises 13 residues. Germline CDR1 KGHSH, CDR2 LQKENI. Trimming removed 2 bases from V and 1 base from J, with 6 bases in between. The CDR3 protein is CASSPEISYEQYF. CDR3 DNA sequence: TGTGCCAGCTCACCAGAAATTTCCTACGAGCAGTACTTC.

This clone turned up a few times. This chain joins TRBV6-1 and TRBJ1-5; no firm D call. The V gene lost 6 bases and the J gene lost 0 bases, with 12 bases spanning the gap. CDR1 and CDR2 (germline): MNHNS, SASEGT. The CDR3 has 15 residues. As DNA, the CDR3 is TGTGCCAGCAGGGAACAGAGTAATAGCAATCAGCCCCAGCATTTT. This encodes CASREQSNSNQPQHF.

The V gene is TRBV2, the J gene TRBJ2-7; TRBD2 might be the D (6 bases). Germline lookup yields CDR1 SNHLY and CDR2 FYNNEI. Trimming removed 7 bases at V and 1 base at J, with 14 bases between. This CDR3 spans 14 amino acids. The CDR3 coding sequence is TGTGCCAGCAAGGCCGGGACTGGATCCTACGAGCAGTACTTC. As protein: CASKAGTGSYEQYF. The whole variable domain, remainder taken from reference TRBV2 and TRBJ2-7, is EPEVTQTPSHQVTQMGQEVILRCVPISNHLYFYWYRQILGQKVEFLVSFYNNEISEKSEIFDDQFSVERPDGSNFTLKIRSTKLEDSAMYFCASKAGTGSYEQYFGPGTRLTVT.

This clone appeared a single time. J is TRBJ1-2 and V is TRBV18, with D maybe TRBD1 (5 bases). The ends were cut back, 6 bases at V and 4 bases at J, with 12 bases in the middle. Germline V gene sequence: CDR1 KGHSH, CDR2 LQKENI. CDR3 length: 13 residues. The CDR3 reads CASSPGPRYGYTF. In nucleotides, the CDR3 is TGTGCCAGCTCCCCGGGACCGCGCTATGGCTACACCTTC.

V gene TRBV9 combines with J gene TRBJ1-4; D is unclear. V was clipped by 2 bases and J by 0 bases, with 5 bases between them. Germline CDR1 SGDLS, CDR2 YYNGEE. This CDR3 region has 14 residues. CDR3 sequence (DNA): TGTGCCAGCAGCGTTGACGCAACTAATGAAAAACTGTTTTTT. Translated, it gives CASSVDATNEKLFF.

J is TRBJ1-3 and V is TRBV9, with 8 bases that match TRBD1. The CDR3 has 14 amino acids. Germline-derived CDR1 and CDR2 are SGDLS and YYNGEE. J was trimmed by 8 bases and V by 5 bases; bases with no gene match: 9. CDR3 residues: CASRTDRVVDTIYF. Here the CDR3 DNA reads TGTGCCAGCAGGACGGACAGGGTTGTAGACACCATATATTTT.

V gene TRBV6-5 combines with J gene TRBJ2-3, with D maybe TRBD1 (6 bases). The CDR3 has 14 amino acids. The germline V gene has CDR1 MNHEY and CDR2 SVGAGI. The V end was cut by 10 bases, the J end by 0 bases, with 14 bases between. CDR3 coding DNA: TGTGCCACCGGGGACACCATGAGCACAGATACGCAGTATTTT. Translated: CATGDTMSTDTQYF.

The V and J genes are TRBV11-3 and TRBJ2-1; the D gene is possibly TRBD2 (6 bases). Germline CDR1 is SGHNT and CDR2 is YENEEA. The CDR3 is 16 amino acids. The germline V and J ends were trimmed by 5 bases and 7 bases, with 21 bases remaining between them. Here the CDR3 reads CASSPGLVGYGNEQFF. The DNA of the CDR3 is TGTGCCAGCAGCCCGGGACTCGTGGGGTATGGAAATGAGCAGTTCTTC.

V and J are TRBV7-9 and TRBJ1-1; D is unresolved. The germline V gene encodes CDR1 SEHNR and CDR2 FQNEAQ (reference sequence). The CDR3 extends over 14 amino acids. Trimming took 1 base from V and 2 from J, leaving 8 bases between them. The CDR3, as DNA: TGTGCCAGCAGCTTAGTCGCAACTAACACTGAAGCTTTCTTT. Protein: CASSLVATNTEAFF. The whole variable domain, remainder taken from reference TRBV7-9 and TRBJ1-1, is DTGVSQNPRHKITKRGQNVTFRCDPISEHNRLYWYRQTLGQGPEFLTYFQNEAQLEKSRLLSDRFSAERPKGSFSTLEIQRTEQGDSAMYLCASSLVATNTEAFFGQGTRLTVV.

The rearrangement joins TRBV28 to TRBJ2-7; D perhaps matches TRBD2 (5 bases). Germline assignment: CDR1 MDHEN and CDR2 SYDVKM. V was shortened by 1 base and J by 3 bases, with 7 bases between the two germline ends. The CDR3 is 13 amino acids. The CDR3 sequence is CASSLFGDYEQYF. The CDR3 DNA sequence: TGTGCCAGCAGTTTATTCGGGGACTACGAGCAGTACTTC.

The J gene is TRBJ2-7, the V gene TRBV5-1; D is uncertain. Trimming took 3 bases from V and 4 from J, leaving 14 bases between them. CDR1 is SGHRS and CDR2 is YFSETQ in the germline V gene. The CDR3 loop spans 14 amino acids. The CDR3 nucleotides are TGCGCCAGCAGCTACGGAGACCGGTCGTACGAGCAGTACTTC. It is translated as CASSYGDRSYEQYF.

The CDR3 coding sequence is TGCGCCAGCAGCCAAGCTTCCGGGACAGGGGGAATTTCTGGCTACACCTTC. Protein sequence: CASSQASGTGGISGYTF. The chain is built from TRBV4-1 and TRBJ1-2, with TRBD1 identical over 11 bases. V dropped 1 base and J dropped 7; count of bases not matched to a gene: 11. Germline V gene data show CDR1 as MGHRA and CDR2 as YSYEKL. This CDR3 spans 17 amino acids.

The gene calls are TRBV7-8 and TRBJ1-4; D possibly corresponds to TRBD1 (5 bases). The germline CDR1 and CDR2 sequences are SGHVS and FQNEAQ. Trimming stripped 0 bases from V and 1 base from J, with 15 bases between. CDR3 size: 18 residues. CDR3 in amino acids: CASSLALGMGLTNEKLFF. The CDR3, as DNA: TGTGCCAGCAGCTTAGCGCTGGGGATGGGGCTAACTAATGAAAAACTGTTTTTT.

This clone appeared once. The chain couples TRBV2 to TRBJ1-2, with TRBD1 matching over 7 bases. The CDR3 sequence is 13 residues long. V gave up 6 bases and J gave up 5 bases; unmatched junction bases: 6. The germline CDR1 and CDR2 sequences are SNHLY and FYNNEI. CDR3 DNA: TGTGCCAGCAGGGAGACAGGGTGGTATGGCTACACCTTC. Translated: CASRETGWYGYTF.

This clone showed up just once. V gene TRBV30 combines with J gene TRBJ1-3; D gene unclear. This CDR3 region has 15 residues. CDR1 is GTSNPN and CDR2 is SVGIG in the germline V gene (reference sequence). Trimming removed 0 bases from V and 0 bases from J, with 9 bases in between. CDR3 residues: CAWSVRQTSGNTIYF. The CDR3 bases are TGTGCCTGGAGTGTACGGCAAACCTCTGGAAACACCATATATTTT.

This clone has just one count. V gene TRBV29-1 combines with J gene TRBJ2-3; 9 bases fit TRBD1. The V segment lost 6 bases and the J segment 7 bases; nucleotides outside the gene matches: 8. Looked up from germline, CDR1 is SQVTM and CDR2 is ANQGSEA. The CDR3 is 13 amino acids. The CDR3 spells CSVPGTGSNTQYF. CDR3 bases: TGCAGCGTCCCCGGGACAGGGAGTAATACGCAGTATTTT.

The genes are TRBV19 and TRBJ2-2; D is perhaps TRBD1 or TRBD2 (5 bases each). This CDR3 has 15 amino acids. CDR1 and CDR2 (germline): LNHDA, SQIVND (reference sequence). V was trimmed by 1 base and J by 5 bases, leaving 11 bases between them. The DNA for the CDR3 is TGTGCCAGTAGTATAGGAGGGACGAGGACCGGGGAGCTGTTTTTT. Protein: CASSIGGTRTGELFF.

The CDR3 DNA is TGTGCCAGCAGCCCCAGGGCGGGGCGGGTCGACTACAATGAGCAGTTCTTC. Protein sequence: CASSPRAGRVDYNEQFF. The chain links TRBV5-4 to TRBJ2-1; possible D gene TRBD2, 6 bases. The CDR3 is 17 residues long. From germline, CDR1 is SGHNT and CDR2 YYREEE (reference sequence). Trimming took 4 bases from V and 3 from J, leaving 20 bases between them.

V and J are TRBV7-9 and TRBJ2-5; D is perhaps TRBD2 (6 bases). The V gene lost 3 bases and the J gene lost 3 bases, with 14 bases spanning the gap. The CDR3 sequence is 15 residues long. Germline V gene sequence: CDR1 SEHNR, CDR2 FQNEAQ (reference sequence). As DNA, the CDR3 is TGTGCCAGCAGCTTTAAAAGGCGGGGCGAAGAGACCCAGTACTTC. Amino acid sequence: CASSFKRRGEETQYF.

The chain has TRBV6-5 and TRBJ1-5; no firm D call. This CDR3 has 15 amino acids. The V gene lost 0 bases and the J gene lost 1 base, with 7 bases spanning the gap. Germline CDR1 reads MNHEY; CDR2 reads SVGAGI. The CDR3 region has the DNA TGTGCCAGCAGTTACTCAGCGGGAAGCAATCAGCCCCAGCATTTT. This encodes CASSYSAGSNQPQHF.

The chain combines TRBV7-9 with TRBJ2-5; 7 nucleotides align to TRBD2. Losses at the gene ends were 3 bases for V and 5 bases for J; bases not matched to a gene: 6. The CDR3 has 14 residues. Germline loops: CDR1 SEHNR, CDR2 FQNEAQ (reference sequence). CDR3 DNA sequence: TGTGCCAGCAGCTTCGCGGGAGACTGGGAGACCCAGTACTTC. Protein: CASSFAGDWETQYF. Full variable domain (missing parts from reference TRBV7-9 and TRBJ2-5): DTGVSQNPRHKITKRGQNVTFRCDPISEHNRLYWYRQTLGQGPEFLTYFQNEAQLEKSRLLSDRFSAERPKGSFSTLEIQRTEQGDSAMYLCASSFAGDWETQYFGPGTRLLVL.

The chain carries TRBV4-1 and TRBJ2-2; TRBD1 agrees at 8 bases. The trim removed 6 bases at V and 5 bases at J, leaving 5 bases unmatched. The germline V gene has CDR1 MGHRA and CDR2 YSYEKL. The CDR3 consists of 14 residues. CDR3 amino acids: CASRPGQETGELFF. The CDR3 nucleotides read TGCGCCAGCAGGCCGGGACAGGAGACCGGGGAGCTGTTTTTT.

The chain links TRBV28 to TRBJ1-5, with TRBD1 matching 8 bases. Germline CDR1 reads MDHEN; CDR2 reads SYDVKM. The CDR3 contains 14 residues. V shed 5 bases, J shed 8 bases, and the junction held 8 bases outside the gene matches. The CDR3 bases are TGTGCCAGCAGTAAGACAGGGGAAGTAGAGCCCCAGCATTTT. This codes for CASSKTGEVEPQHF.

In its sample, this clone was seen once. J is TRBJ1-5 and V is TRBV19; D not resolved. The CDR3 runs 16 residues. Germline CDR1 is LNHDA and CDR2 is SQIVND (reference sequence). Trimming pared 0 bases from V and 4 bases from J, leaving 13 bases between. The CDR3 nucleotides read TGTGCCAGTAGTATAGAAGCGAGCGGCGAGAATCAGCCCCAGCATTTT. It codes for CASSIEASGENQPQHF.

V is TRBV7-9 and J is TRBJ2-7; 7 bases align to TRBD2. Trimming at V came to 5 bases and at J to 2 bases, leaving 9 bases not matched to a gene. The CDR3 is 15 amino acids. Germline CDR1 reads SEHNR; CDR2 reads FQNEAQ (reference sequence). The CDR3 loop reads CASSLLGGVPYEQYF. The CDR3 bases are TGTGCCAGCAGCCTCTTGGGGGGGGTGCCCTACGAGCAGTACTTC.

V usage is TRBV15 and J usage is TRBJ2-1, with 8 bases fitting TRBD1. The CDR3 is 14 amino acids. Germline V lookup: CDR1 LNHNV, CDR2 YYDKDF (reference sequence). V dropped 8 bases and J dropped 8; count of bases not matched to a gene: 11. CDR3: CATSFRTGIDEQFF. The CDR3 DNA reads TGTGCCACCTCGTTCCGGACAGGGATCGATGAGCAGTTCTTC.

The CDR3 spells CASSFRDQGQGGEQYF. In DNA form, the CDR3 reads TGTGCCAGCAGCTTTCGAGACCAGGGACAGGGGGGAGAGCAGTACTTC. The V and J genes are TRBV5-6 and TRBJ2-7; 11 nucleotides line up with TRBD1. The germline V gene encodes CDR1 SGHDT and CDR2 YYEEEE. Unmatched junction bases numbered 11, after V lost 2 bases and J lost 7 bases. The CDR3 is 16 amino acids. Drawing the rest from reference TRBV5-6 and TRBJ2-7, the complete variable domain is DAGVTQSPTHLIKTRGQQVTLRCSPKSGHDTVSWYQQALGQGPQFIFQYYEEEERQRGNFPDRFSGHQFPNYSSELNVNALLLGDSALYLCASSFRDQGQGGEQYFGPGTRLTVT.

The chain is built from TRBV30 and TRBJ2-2, with 8 bases identical to TRBD2. CDR1 is GTSNPN and CDR2 is SVGIG in the germline V gene (reference sequence). Trimming cost V 8 bases and J 0 bases; bases outside gene matches: 11. The CDR3 is 16 residues long. The CDR3 region is CAGKRETGANTGELFF. In DNA form, the CDR3 reads TGTGCCGGAAAGCGGGAGACGGGAGCGAACACCGGGGAGCTGTTTTTT.

V gene TRBV6-6 combines with J gene TRBJ1-1, with a possible D match to TRBD1 (6 bases). The CDR3 spans 14 residues. Trimming left V 6 bases short and J 4 bases short, with 15 bases between. Per germline, CDR1 MNHNY and CDR2 SVGAGI (reference sequence). CDR3 nucleotide sequence: TGTGCCAGCAGACACAGGGATTGGGGCACTGAAGCTTTCTTT. Translation: CASRHRDWGTEAFF.

The rearrangement links TRBV11-3 to TRBJ1-6; D is undetermined. Germline-derived CDR1 and CDR2 are SGHNT and YENEEA. V lost 1 base, J lost 8 bases, and 6 bases lay in between. There are 13 residues in the CDR3. CDR3: CASSLAGDSPLHF. The CDR3 nucleotides are TGTGCCAGCAGCTTAGCCGGCGATTCACCCCTCCACTTT.

The sample holds one count of this clone. This chain links TRBV5-4 with TRBJ2-5; TRBD2 aligns across 7 bases. The V gene's germline CDR1 is SGHNT and CDR2 YYREEE (reference sequence). The CDR3 totals 15 residues. V lost 4 bases, J lost 3 bases, and 9 bases stayed unmatched. In DNA form, the CDR3 reads TGTGCCAGCAGCCGGACTCGGGACTACGAAGAGACCCAGTACTTC. Translation gives CASSRTRDYEETQYF.

The chain couples TRBV7-2 to TRBJ2-7, with D possibly matching TRBD1 (6 bases). The V gene's germline CDR1 is SGHTA and CDR2 FQGNSA. The CDR3 is made up of 13 amino acids. Trimming left V 6 bases short and J 2 bases short, with 11 bases between. The CDR3 loop reads CASRRTAAYEQYF. The CDR3 DNA sequence: TGTGCCAGCAGGCGGACAGCCGCCTACGAGCAGTACTTC.